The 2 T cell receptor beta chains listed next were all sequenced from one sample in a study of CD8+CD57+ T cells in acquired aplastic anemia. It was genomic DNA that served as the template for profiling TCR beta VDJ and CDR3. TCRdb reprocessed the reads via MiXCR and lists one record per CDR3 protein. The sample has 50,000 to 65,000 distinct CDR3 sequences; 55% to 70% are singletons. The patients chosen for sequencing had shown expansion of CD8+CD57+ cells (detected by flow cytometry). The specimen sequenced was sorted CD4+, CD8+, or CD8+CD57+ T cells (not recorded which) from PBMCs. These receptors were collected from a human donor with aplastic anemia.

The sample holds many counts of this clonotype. The chain's CDR3 is CASSPQWGSTEAFF. CDR3 DNA: TGTGCCAGCAGCCCTCAATGGGGGTCCACTGAAGCTTTCTTT. J is TRBJ1-1 and V is TRBV9, with a weak D call TRBD1 (5 bases). CDR3 length: 14 residues. The V end lost 4 bases, the J end lost 4 bases, and 14 bases lay between the germline ends. Germline V gene data show CDR1 as SGDLS and CDR2 as YYNGEE.

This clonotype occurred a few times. CDR3 sequence (DNA): TGCAGCGTTGATGGGACAGCTTCTGGAAACACCATATATTTT. Translation: CSVDGTASGNTIYF. This chain joins TRBV29-1 and TRBJ1-3, with 7 bases identical to TRBD1. Germline values: CDR1 SQVTM, CDR2 ANQGSEA. This CDR3 is built from 14 residues. J was trimmed by 1 base and V by 3 bases; bases with no gene match: 3.